These 10 T cell receptor beta chains share one sample of origin, sequenced in a study of cytomegalovirus exposure and HLA in healthy donors. Clones were sequenced by immunoSEQ multiplex PCR, and TCRdb holds only the in-frame ones, with some missing. The sample contains 60,000 to 75,000 clones, roughly 94% of which appear only once. Sequencing was carried out using PBMCs. These receptors were collected from a woman aged 18-35 years in good health and CMV-seropositive.

V gene TRBV7-2 combines with J gene TRBJ1-1; D unresolved. CDR1 is SGHTA and CDR2 is FQGNSA in the germline V gene. V dropped 1 base and J dropped 1 base, with 7 bases sitting between them. The CDR3 totals 14 residues. This CDR3 is CASSLGRGNTEAFF. DNA of the CDR3: TGTGCCAGCAGCTTAGGGCGGGGGAACACTGAAGCTTTCTTT.

This rearrangement joins TRBV11-1 to TRBJ1-2, with 9 positions matching TRBD1. The CDR3 totals 14 residues. CDR1 and CDR2 from the germline V gene are SGHAT and FQDESV (reference sequence). J was trimmed by 2 bases and V by 5 bases; bases with no gene match: 3. As DNA, the CDR3 is TGTGCCAGCAGCGCGACAGGGGGAAACTATGGCTACACCTTC. Protein sequence: CASSATGGNYGYTF.

This chain connects TRBV11-2 to TRBJ1-2; D is possibly TRBD1 (5 bases). Trimming left V 7 bases short and J 8 bases short, with 17 bases between. Germline CDR1 SGHAT, CDR2 FQNNGV. This CDR3 is built from 13 residues. In DNA, the CDR3 is TGTGCCAGCACCGCTGGGGGGGATCTGGGCTACACCTTC. This encodes CASTAGGDLGYTF.

The V and J genes are TRBV5-5 and TRBJ2-5, with TRBD2 matching over 12 bases. This CDR3 is built from 16 residues. The V gene's germline CDR1 is SGHKS and CDR2 YYEKEE (reference sequence). The V segment lost 4 bases and the J segment 2 bases; nucleotides outside the gene matches: 6. CDR3 DNA sequence: TGTGCCAGCAGCGTCGGACTAGCGGGGTTTCAAGAGACCCAGTACTTC. Amino acids: CASSVGLAGFQETQYF.

The genes are TRBV4-1 and TRBJ2-4, with 10 bases aligning to TRBD2. V lost 2 bases, J lost 2 bases, and 3 bases stayed unmatched. The CDR3 covers 16 residues. CDR1 and CDR2 (germline): MGHRA, YSYEKL. This chain's CDR3 is CASSQLAGESKNIQYF. DNA of the CDR3: TGCGCCAGCAGCCAACTAGCGGGAGAATCCAAAAACATTCAGTACTTC.

The chain carries TRBV6-5 and TRBJ2-7, with 10 bases fitting TRBD2. This CDR3 has 14 amino acids. Per germline, CDR1 MNHEY and CDR2 SVGAGI. V was pared by 4 bases and J by 5 bases, with 5 bases of the junction left unmatched. The CDR3 spells CASSFSTSGNEQYF. CDR3 DNA: TGTGCCAGCAGTTTCAGTACTAGCGGGAACGAGCAGTACTTC.

This rearrangement joins TRBV6-4 to TRBJ1-1; no firm D call. The V and J ends lost 5 bases and 3 bases respectively, with 10 bases between them. CDR1 is MRHNA and CDR2 is SNTAGT in the germline V gene. This CDR3 comprises 13 residues. The CDR3 reads CASSLSRDTEAFF. Here the CDR3 DNA reads TGTGCCAGCAGTTTGAGCCGTGACACTGAAGCTTTCTTT.

This chain uses TRBV4-2 with TRBJ2-3; D is possibly TRBD1 (6 bases). This CDR3 is 18 amino acids long. Trimming stripped 4 bases from V and 1 base from J, with 21 bases between. CDR1 LGHNA and CDR2 YNFKEQ come from the germline V gene. DNA for the CDR3: TGTGCCAGCAGCCCCTCCATGCTGGGGGCTCGGGGCACAGATACGCAGTATTTT. This translates into CASSPSMLGARGTDTQYF.

CDR3 amino acids: CASRSTGGHEKLFF. Here the CDR3 DNA reads TGTGCCAGCAGATCGACAGGGGGGCATGAAAAACTGTTTTTT. This rearrangement joins TRBV27 to TRBJ1-4; 9 bases agree with TRBD1. Germline V lookup: CDR1 MNHEY, CDR2 SMNVEV (reference sequence). The junction had 5 bases not matched to a gene; V was cut back by 6 bases and J by 6 bases. The CDR3 covers 14 residues. Full variable domain (outside the CDR3, taken from reference TRBV27 and TRBJ1-4): EAQVTQNPRYLITVTGKKLTVTCSQNMNHEYMSWYRQDPGLGLRQIYYSMNVEVTDKGDVPEGYKVSRKEKRNFPLILESPSPNQTSLYFCASRSTGGHEKLFFGSGTQLSVL.

The chain employs TRBV29-1 and TRBJ2-1; 9 nucleotides align to TRBD1. This CDR3 has 13 amino acids. Germline V gives CDR1 SQVTM, CDR2 ANQGSEA. Trimming removed 6 bases from V and 7 bases from J; junction bases left unmatched: 7. Written as DNA, the CDR3 is TGCAGCGTCTACCGGGACAGGGAGAATGAGCAGTTCTTC. As protein: CSVYRDRENEQFF.